What follows describes a single T cell receptor beta chain. Its target is not known. The CDR3 is 14 amino acids. The J segment lost 4 bases and the V segment lost 3 bases, leaving 3 bases of the junction unmatched. Germline V CDR1 and CDR2: SGHNT, YYREEE (reference sequence). The entry originates in a study of STAT5B mutations in CD4+ large granular lymphocyte leukemia. TCRdb keeps only in-frame clones here, not all; method: immunoSEQ multiplex PCR. The data show about 35,000 clones, 65% to 70% seen once. Study-level points and caveats: Compared with healthy controls (2/35), patient top clones favored TRBV06 (8/27). Approximately 25% of private leukemic clonotypes occurred rarely in other patients' non-leukemic repertoires. The CD4+ versus CD8+ T-LGLL clonality difference may reflect limited sample size.

This TCR was sampled from a human donor in good health. The specimen sequenced was CD4+ T cells from blood buffy coats. This chain uses TRBV5-4 with TRBJ1-2; TRBD1 aligns across 10 bases. This CDR3 is CASSSDRGAYGYTF. In DNA, the CDR3 is TGTGCCAGCAGCTCGGACAGGGGGGCCTATGGCTACACCTTC.